In its sample, the clone carrying this T cell receptor (beta chain) was seen many times. Its specificity is unknown. The junction does not match germline at one end; this may be a read error. This record belongs to a study of neurological immune-mediated disorders. Findings and limits, study-wide: Phylogenetic grouping assigned the repertoires of 18 of 34 multiple sclerosis patients to a single cluster of related CDR3 sequences. This cluster may be a repertoire-level signature.

CDR3 length: 14 residues. CDR1 SSHAT and CDR2 FNYEAQ come from the germline V gene (reference sequence). Each TCR transcript was tagged with a 10-nucleotide random UMI during 5'RACE. The output of every sequencing run exceeded 180 million TCR-beta sequences, derived from 15-18 subjects. Each CDR3 protein is one row after TCRdb ran MiXCR on the 5' RACE reads. The repertoire holds 35,000 to 45,000 distinct CDR3 sequences, with roughly 3.1% as singletons. Described time point: longitudinal time-point 1 (baseline). The J gene is TRBJ2-7, the V gene TRBV7-7, with 10 positions matching TRBD1. Sequencing input: PBMCs. This clonotype was obtained from a woman aged 55 to 70 with multiple sclerosis. CDR3 region: CASSRDRGSYEQYF. Here the CDR3 DNA reads TGTGCTAGCAGCCGGGACAGGGGCTCCTACGAGCAGTACTTC. Looking up the rest from reference TRBV7-7 and TRBJ2-7 gives the full variable domain: GAGVSQSPRYKVTKRGQDVTLRCDPISSHATLYWYQQALGQGPEFLTYFNYEAQPDKSGLPSDRFSAERPEGSISTLTIQRTEQRDSAMYRCASSRDRGSYEQYFGPGTRLTVT.